This T cell receptor beta chain was sequenced for a study of OX40 agonist ivuxolimab in advanced cancers. Study context: The drug used for patients, ivuxolimab, was an agonistic anti-OX40 (CD134) antibody. Enrolled patients in dose escalation had cancers that were hepatocellular carcinoma, melanoma, renal cell or head and neck cancer. A mean age of approximately 58 years, range 23 to 79, was recorded, and around 85% were male.

Turning to this clone: The antigen is not known.

CDR1 MNHNS and CDR2 SASEGT come from the germline V gene. The CDR3 is 14 residues long. Trimming removed 7 bases from V and 2 bases from J; junction bases left unmatched: 6. TCRdb's table, derived via immunoSEQ multiplex PCR, lists solely in-frame clones and lacks some. The sample records 55,000 to 65,000 clones, over 80% being singletons. Study conclusions and caveats: Also present in some nonresponders was a low level of normalized T-cell clonal expansion.

Material: CD4+ or CD8+ T cells sorted from blood, obtained in a trial of the OX40 agonist ivuxolimab. The sequence was obtained from an adult with an advanced solid tumor such as melanoma, head and neck, liver or kidney cancer. The chain links TRBV6-1 to TRBJ2-3, with 7 nucleotides matching TRBD1. CDR3 nucleotides: TGTGCCAGCACCCTGACAGGGAACACAGATACGCAGTATTTT. Protein sequence: CASTLTGNTDTQYF.